A single sample is the source of the 29 T cell receptor beta chains below, sequenced in a study of CD4 T cell repertoires in COVID-19. Sequencing was done directly on freshly isolated, uncultured memory T cells. Sequencing used immunoSEQ multiplex PCR; TCRdb keeps in-frame clones, though not all of them. There are roughly 23,000 clones in the sample; around 90% occur only once, and roughly 0.58% lies in the top ten. Sequencing used central memory CD4+ T cells from blood, obtained before the COVID-19 pandemic. The source of these receptors is a human donor who had COVID-19.

This sequence joins TRBV19 and TRBJ2-3; no clear D. V was trimmed by 6 bases and J by 3 bases, leaving 10 bases between them. CDR1 LNHDA and CDR2 SQIVND come from the germline V gene (reference sequence). The length of the CDR3 is 13 residues. CDR3 protein: CASSPERTDTQYF. For the CDR3, the DNA is TGTGCCAGTAGCCCCGAGAGGACAGATACGCAGTATTTT.

This clone has only one observation. The CDR3 spells CASTILGPLAPNEQFF. CDR3 DNA sequence: TGTGCCAGCACCATCCTGGGCCCCCTAGCGCCCAATGAGCAGTTCTTC. The chain employs TRBV28 and TRBJ2-1; D perhaps matches TRBD2 (6 bases). Trimming left V 7 bases short and J 6 bases short, with 22 bases between. The CDR3 has 16 amino acids. CDR1 and CDR2 (germline): MDHEN, SYDVKM.

This chain connects TRBV11-2 to TRBJ2-7, with 14 bases identical to TRBD2. Germline trimming cut 5 bases from V and 6 bases from J; bases unmatched to any gene: 9. Germline V CDR1 and CDR2: SGHAT, FQNNGV. This CDR3 has 16 residues. The CDR3 sequence: CASSLATSGGAGEQYF. In nucleotides, the CDR3 is TGTGCCAGCAGCCTGGCGACTAGCGGGGGGGCGGGCGAGCAGTACTTC.

V gene TRBV28 combines with J gene TRBJ2-7; 10 bases map to TRBD1. CDR3 length: 14 residues. The junction had 5 bases not matched to a gene; V was cut back by 6 bases and J by 3 bases. CDR1 MDHEN and CDR2 SYDVKM come from the germline V gene. CDR3 region: CASRGTGVIYEQYF. CDR3 sequence (DNA): TGTGCCAGCAGAGGGACAGGGGTAATCTACGAGCAGTACTTC.

Turning to this clone: At the DNA level, this CDR3 is encoded by other sequences in the same sample as well. The chain uses TRBV5-6 and TRBJ1-6; 9 bases line up with TRBD1. The V gene's germline CDR1 is SGHDT and CDR2 YYEEEE. V lost 4 bases to trimming and J lost 8 bases; unmatched junction nucleotides: 10. The CDR3 consists of 16 residues. CDR3 in amino acids: CASSRGDRVFDSPLHF. DNA for the CDR3: TGTGCCAGCAGCCGGGGGGACAGGGTTTTTGATTCACCCCTCCACTTT.

This sequence joins TRBV6-1 and TRBJ1-4; maybe TRBD1 (5 bases). This CDR3 region has 14 residues. V was shortened by 2 bases and J by 8 bases, with 12 bases between the two germline ends. CDR1 is MNHNS, CDR2 SASEGT, per germline. CDR3 residues: CASSERWTNEKLFF. CDR3 in DNA: TGTGCCAGCAGTGAAAGGTGGACAAACGAAAAACTGTTTTTT.

The chain joins TRBV7-2 to TRBJ2-7; 7 bases fit TRBD2. Germline-derived CDR1 and CDR2 are SGHTA and FQGNSA. CDR3 length: 15 amino acids. The V gene end was trimmed by 2 bases and the J gene end by 4 bases; junction bases not matched to a gene: 8. The CDR3 reads CASSLTAGEWYEQYF. CDR3 DNA sequence: TGTGCCAGCAGCTTAACTGCGGGAGAGTGGTACGAGCAGTACTTC.

The rearrangement uses TRBV7-2 and TRBJ2-7; possible D gene TRBD1, 6 bases. This CDR3 has 14 amino acids. Germline V gives CDR1 SGHTA, CDR2 FQGNSA. V lost 6 bases and J 5 bases, leaving 17 bases between the germline ends. CDR3 protein: CASRRDTGLHEQYF. CDR3 DNA sequence: TGTGCCAGCAGACGGGACACAGGGCTCCACGAGCAGTACTTC. The full variable domain, completed using reference TRBV7-2 and TRBJ2-7, is GAGVSQSPSNKVTEKGKDVELRCDPISGHTALYWYRQSLGQGLEFLIYFQGNSAPDKSGLPSDRFSAERTGGSVSTLTIQRTQQEDSAVYLCASRRDTGLHEQYFGPGTRLTVT.

This chain joins TRBV9 and TRBJ2-2, with D unresolved. Germline values: CDR1 SGDLS, CDR2 YYNGEE. V gave up 0 bases and J gave up 0 bases, with 9 bases separating them. The CDR3 contains 16 residues. CDR3 region: CASSVASDTNTGELFF. CDR3 DNA: TGTGCCAGCAGCGTAGCTTCCGACACGAACACCGGGGAGCTGTTTTTT.

The J gene is TRBJ2-3, the V gene TRBV5-1, with 10 bases that match TRBD2. The junction had 2 bases not matched to a gene; V was cut back by 2 bases and J by 5 bases. Looked up from germline, CDR1 is SGHRS and CDR2 is YFSETQ. This CDR3 is 14 amino acids long. DNA of the CDR3: TGCGCCAGCAGCTTTGTAGCGGGAGGAGATACGCAGTATTTT. Residues: CASSFVAGGDTQYF.

CDR3 loop: CASSPPRGTGELFF. DNA for the CDR3: TGTGCCAGCAGTCCGCCCAGAGGCACCGGGGAGCTGTTTTTT. The gene calls are TRBV28 and TRBJ2-2; no clear D gene. Between the trimmed V and J ends, which lost 5 bases and 4 bases, there was a span of 11 bases. Germline CDR1 is MDHEN and CDR2 is SYDVKM. The length of the CDR3 is 14 residues.

This clone appeared a single time. The V gene is TRBV6-5, the J gene TRBJ1-2; the D gene is possibly TRBD1 (6 bases). Germline lookup yields CDR1 MNHEY and CDR2 SVGAGI. V was cut by 2 bases and J by 7 bases, with 14 bases left in between. The CDR3 contains 14 residues. For the CDR3, the DNA is TGTGCCAGCAGTTACGACAGGAGAATTAGTGGCTACACCTTC. Translated, it gives CASSYDRRISGYTF.

The genes are TRBV7-8 and TRBJ2-7, with 13 bases fitting TRBD2. The germline V gene has CDR1 SGHVS and CDR2 FQNEAQ. V trimming: 0 bases; J trimming: 5 bases; junction bases outside the gene matches: 4. The CDR3 sequence is 16 residues long. The chain's CDR3 is CASSLATSGRMHEQYF. In nucleotides, the CDR3 is TGTGCCAGCAGCTTAGCGACTAGCGGGAGGATGCACGAGCAGTACTTC. The entire variable domain, with the rest obtained from reference TRBV7-8 and TRBJ2-7, is as follows: GAGVSQSPRYKVAKRGQDVALRCDPISGHVSLFWYQQALGQGPEFLTYFQNEAQLDKSGLPSDRFFAERPEGSVSTLKIQRTQQEDSAVYLCASSLATSGRMHEQYFGPGTRLTVT.

V is TRBV5-4 and J is TRBJ2-7, with D perhaps TRBD2 (6 bases). The CDR3 runs 14 residues. The germline V gene has CDR1 SGHNT and CDR2 YYREEE (reference sequence). The V end lost 2 bases, the J end lost 6 bases, and 15 bases lay between the germline ends. The CDR3 spells CASSFSRERGEQYF. The CDR3 region has the DNA TGTGCCAGCAGCTTTTCCCGGGAGAGGGGCGAGCAGTACTTC.

The chain combines TRBV5-1 with TRBJ2-1; 12 positions agree with TRBD1. The CDR3 extends over 16 amino acids. CDR1 is SGHRS, CDR2 YFSETQ, per germline. The junction had 4 bases not matched to a gene; V was cut back by 0 bases and J by 6 bases. The CDR3 is CASSLAGTGGFNEQFF. In DNA, the CDR3 is TGCGCCAGCAGCTTGGCCGGGACAGGGGGCTTCAATGAGCAGTTCTTC.

The chain recombines TRBV28 with TRBJ1-2, with D maybe TRBD1 (5 bases). Germline V CDR1 and CDR2: MDHEN, SYDVKM. Trimming removed 6 bases from V and 4 bases from J, with 18 bases in between. The CDR3 covers 15 residues. The DNA for the CDR3 is TGTGCCAGCAGACCCCCTGACAGCAGATCCTATGGCTACACCTTC. This translates into CASRPPDSRSYGYTF.

This clone was detected only once. The V and J genes are TRBV5-1 and TRBJ2-5; tentatively, D is TRBD2 (6 bases). V gave up 2 bases and J gave up 1 base, with 12 bases separating them. Germline CDR1 and CDR2: SGHRS and YFSETQ. The CDR3 has 15 residues. The CDR3, as DNA: TGCGCCAGCAGCTTAACCTGGGGACTCCAAGAGACCCAGTACTTC. It codes for CASSLTWGLQETQYF.

The chain combines TRBV28 with TRBJ1-1; 7 bases are a match to TRBD1. V lost 2 bases, J lost 4 bases, and 10 bases stayed unmatched. CDR1 and CDR2 from the germline V gene are MDHEN and SYDVKM. There are 16 residues in the CDR3. In DNA form, the CDR3 reads TGTGCCAGCAGTTTAACAGGGAGATGGGACAGCACTGAAGCTTTCTTT. This translates into CASSLTGRWDSTEAFF.

In this sample, this clone turned up once. One junction end does not reproduce the germline sequence, and a read error may be involved. The chain links TRBV6-5 to TRBJ2-5; D gene uncertain. This CDR3 has 11 residues. Looked up from germline, CDR1 is MNHEY and CDR2 is SVGAGI. Here the CDR3 DNA reads TGTGCCGGCAGTTTCCGAGAGACCCAGTACTTC. Translated, it gives CAGSFRETQYF.

This clone appeared once. This chain joins TRBV7-2 and TRBJ1-2, with 10 bases identical to TRBD1. Germline loops: CDR1 SGHTA, CDR2 FQGNSA. Trimming at V came to 8 bases and at J to 8 bases, leaving 11 bases not matched to a gene. This CDR3 spans 14 amino acids. Written as DNA, the CDR3 is TGTGCCAGCCAACTACGACAGGGGGCGTACGGCTACACCTTC. Translated: CASQLRQGAYGYTF. Using reference TRBV7-2 and TRBJ1-2 for the parts outside the CDR3, the full variable domain is GAGVSQSPSNKVTEKGKDVELRCDPISGHTALYWYRQSLGQGLEFLIYFQGNSAPDKSGLPSDRFSAERTGGSVSTLTIQRTQQEDSAVYLCASQLRQGAYGYTFGSGTRLTVV.

The chain links TRBV7-7 to TRBJ2-5, with no clear D. This CDR3 region has 10 residues. Germline CDR1 and CDR2: SSHAT and FNYEAQ (reference sequence). V was cut by 5 bases and J by 8 bases, with 6 bases left in between. This chain's CDR3 is CASSLSTQYF. The CDR3 nucleotides are TGTGCCAGCAGCCTTAGCACCCAGTACTTC.

The chain uses TRBV11-3 and TRBJ2-5; TRBD2 matches at 12 bases. This CDR3 contains 16 residues. J lost 1 base, V lost 5 bases, and 5 bases had no gene match. Germline values: CDR1 SGHNT, CDR2 YENEEA. The DNA of the CDR3 is TGTGCCAGCAGCCAGGGACTAGCGGGCGCCCAAGAGACCCAGTACTTC. Amino acids: CASSQGLAGAQETQYF.

The rearrangement links TRBV28 to TRBJ2-2; 9 nucleotides agree with TRBD1. Unmatched junction bases numbered 6, after V lost 6 bases and J lost 4 bases. The CDR3 consists of 15 residues. Germline V gives CDR1 MDHEN, CDR2 SYDVKM. The CDR3 spells CASRTGQGSTGELFF. The CDR3 DNA reads as TGTGCCAGCAGGACGGGACAGGGAAGCACCGGGGAGCTGTTTTTT.

The rearrangement uses TRBV5-8 and TRBJ2-2, with 9 bases lining up with TRBD1. Germline V lookup: CDR1 SGHTS, CDR2 YDEGEE. This CDR3 is built from 18 residues. The V segment lost 1 base and the J segment 5 bases; nucleotides outside the gene matches: 12. The CDR3 DNA reads TGTGCCAGCAGCTTGCCCGGAGGGACAGGGAGCCCAACCGGGGAGCTGTTTTTT. Its translation is CASSLPGGTGSPTGELFF.

The chain combines TRBV2 with TRBJ2-3; a possible D gene is TRBD1 (5 bases). The V end was cut by 8 bases, the J end by 0 bases, with 15 bases between. Germline lookup yields CDR1 SNHLY and CDR2 FYNNEI. The CDR3 length is 15 residues. CDR3 in amino acids: CASRNDQGSTDTQYF. The DNA of the CDR3 is TGTGCCAGCCGAAACGACCAGGGTAGCACAGATACGCAGTATTTT.

The J gene is TRBJ2-7, the V gene TRBV5-4, with a weak D call TRBD2 (6 bases). Deletions cut 5 bases from V and 0 bases from J, with 12 bases between. Germline assignment: CDR1 SGHNT and CDR2 YYREEE (reference sequence). The CDR3 is 14 residues long. For the CDR3, the DNA is TGTGCCAGCAGACGGGACTTGAACTCCTACGAGCAGTACTTC. Translation: CASRRDLNSYEQYF. The full variable domain, its missing parts supplied by reference TRBV5-4 and TRBJ2-7, is ETGVTQSPTHLIKTRGQQVTLRCSSQSGHNTVSWYQQALGQGPQFIFQYYREEENGRGNFPPRFSGLQFPNYSSELNVNALELDDSALYLCASRRDLNSYEQYFGPGTRLTVT.

This chain uses TRBV2 with TRBJ1-5; no firm D call. The germline V gene encodes CDR1 SNHLY and CDR2 FYNNEI. Between the trimmed V and J ends, which lost 8 bases and 4 bases, there was a span of 18 bases. This CDR3 has 15 amino acids. CDR3 residues: CASAPARSQNQPQHF. The CDR3 nucleotides read TGTGCCAGCGCCCCCGCCCGTTCACAGAATCAGCCCCAGCATTTT.

The gene calls are TRBV20-1 and TRBJ2-5, with 7 bases fitting TRBD1. CDR1 and CDR2 (germline): DFQATT, SNEGSKA (reference sequence). This CDR3 has 11 residues. CDR3 DNA sequence: TGCAGAGCGGCAGGGGGAGAGACCCAGTACTTC. The encoded protein is CRAAGGETQYF.

The chain has TRBV27 and TRBJ2-5, with D uncertain. CDR3 length equals 13 residues. Germline V gene lookup returns CDR1 MNHEY and CDR2 SMNVEV (reference sequence). Trimming pared 5 bases from V and 5 bases from J, leaving 12 bases between. CDR3 in amino acids: CASSATYWETQYF. The CDR3 nucleotides are TGTGCCAGCAGTGCTACCTATTGGGAGACCCAGTACTTC.